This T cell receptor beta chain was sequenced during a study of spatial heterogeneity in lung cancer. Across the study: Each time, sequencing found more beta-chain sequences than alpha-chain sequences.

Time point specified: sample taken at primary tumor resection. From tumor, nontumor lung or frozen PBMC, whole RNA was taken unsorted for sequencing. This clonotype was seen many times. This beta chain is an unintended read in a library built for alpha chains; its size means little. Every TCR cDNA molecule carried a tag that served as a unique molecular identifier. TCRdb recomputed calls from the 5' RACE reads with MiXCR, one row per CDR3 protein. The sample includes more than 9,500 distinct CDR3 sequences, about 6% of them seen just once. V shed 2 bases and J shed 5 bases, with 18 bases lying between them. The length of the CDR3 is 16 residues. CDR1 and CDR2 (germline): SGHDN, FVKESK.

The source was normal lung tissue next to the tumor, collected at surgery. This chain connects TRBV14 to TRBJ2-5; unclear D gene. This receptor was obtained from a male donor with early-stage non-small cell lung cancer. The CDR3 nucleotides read TGTGCCAGCAGCCAACCTCCTGGACCCCCCTGGGAGACCCAGTACTTC. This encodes CASSQPPGPPWETQYF.